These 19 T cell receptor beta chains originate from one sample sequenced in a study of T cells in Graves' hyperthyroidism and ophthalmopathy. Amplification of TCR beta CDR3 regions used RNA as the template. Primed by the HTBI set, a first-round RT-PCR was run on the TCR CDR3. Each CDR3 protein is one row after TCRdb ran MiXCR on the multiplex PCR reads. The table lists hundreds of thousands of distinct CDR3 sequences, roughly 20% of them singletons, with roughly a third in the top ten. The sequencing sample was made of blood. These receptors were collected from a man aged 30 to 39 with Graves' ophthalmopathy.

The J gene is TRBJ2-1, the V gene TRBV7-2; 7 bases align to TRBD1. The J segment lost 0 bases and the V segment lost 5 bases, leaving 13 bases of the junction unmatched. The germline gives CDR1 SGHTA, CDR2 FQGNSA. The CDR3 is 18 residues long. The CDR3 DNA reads TGTGCCAGCAGCCCAAGGGGGCCAGTCCAACACTCCTACAATGAGCAGTTCTTC. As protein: CASSPRGPVQHSYNEQFF. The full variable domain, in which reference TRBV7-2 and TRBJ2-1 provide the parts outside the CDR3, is GAGVSQSPSNKVTEKGKDVELRCDPISGHTALYWYRQSLGQGLEFLIYFQGNSAPDKSGLPSDRFSAERTGGSVSTLTIQRTQQEDSAVYLCASSPRGPVQHSYNEQFFGPGTRLTVL.

CDR3 residues: CSARKRQDNQPQHF. DNA for the CDR3: TGCAGTGCTAGAAAGAGGCAGGACAATCAGCCCCAGCATTTT. V usage is TRBV20-1 and J usage is TRBJ1-5, with D uncertain. V lost 2 bases to trimming and J lost 3 bases, with 11 bases between them. This CDR3 region has 14 residues. Germline V gene sequence: CDR1 DFQATT, CDR2 SNEGSKA (reference sequence).

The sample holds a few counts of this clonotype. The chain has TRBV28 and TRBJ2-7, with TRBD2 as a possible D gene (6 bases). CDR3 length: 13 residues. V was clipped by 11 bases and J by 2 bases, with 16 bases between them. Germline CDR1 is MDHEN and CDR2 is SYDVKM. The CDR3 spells CAGARAGTYEQYF. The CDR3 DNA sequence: TGTGCCGGCGCTAGGGCGGGGACCTACGAGCAGTACTTC. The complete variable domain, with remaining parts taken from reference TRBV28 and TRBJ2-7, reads DVKVTQSSRYLVKRTGEKVFLECVQDMDHENMFWYRQDPGLGLRLIYFSYDVKMKEKGDIPEGYSVSREKKERFSLILESASTNQTSMYLCAGARAGTYEQYFGPGTRLTVT.

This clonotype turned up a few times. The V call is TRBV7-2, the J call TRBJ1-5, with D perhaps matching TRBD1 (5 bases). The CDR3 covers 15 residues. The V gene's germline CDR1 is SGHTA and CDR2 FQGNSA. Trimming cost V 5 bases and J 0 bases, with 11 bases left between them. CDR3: CASSRGISSNQPQHF. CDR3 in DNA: TGTGCCAGCAGCCGGGGGATTTCTAGCAATCAGCCCCAGCATTTT.

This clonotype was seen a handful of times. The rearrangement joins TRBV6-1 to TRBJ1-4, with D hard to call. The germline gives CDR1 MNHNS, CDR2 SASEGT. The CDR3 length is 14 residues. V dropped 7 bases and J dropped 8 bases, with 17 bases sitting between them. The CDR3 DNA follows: TGTGCCAGCACTTCGCCTCCCGAGCGGGAAAAACTGTTTTTT. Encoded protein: CASTSPPEREKLFF.

In DNA, the CDR3 is TGTGCCAGCAGTTTCGTCGTCGCAGAGACCCAGTACTTC. This translates into CASSFVVAETQYF. The V call is TRBV28, the J call TRBJ2-5; D is unresolved. This CDR3 has 13 amino acids. The V gene lost 3 bases and the J gene lost 4 bases, with 9 bases spanning the gap. CDR1 is MDHEN and CDR2 is SYDVKM in the germline V gene.

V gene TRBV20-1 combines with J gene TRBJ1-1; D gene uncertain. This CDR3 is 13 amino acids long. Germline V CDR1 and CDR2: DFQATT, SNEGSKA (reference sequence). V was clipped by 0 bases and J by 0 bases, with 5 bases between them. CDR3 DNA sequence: TGCAGTGCTAGAGAAAACCTGAACACTGAAGCTTTCTTT. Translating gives CSARENLNTEAFF.

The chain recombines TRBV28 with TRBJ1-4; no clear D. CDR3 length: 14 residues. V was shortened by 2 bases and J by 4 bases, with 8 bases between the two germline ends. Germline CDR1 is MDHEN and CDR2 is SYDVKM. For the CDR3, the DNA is TGTGCCAGCAGTTTAAGACGGATTAATGAAAAACTGTTTTTT. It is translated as CASSLRRINEKLFF.

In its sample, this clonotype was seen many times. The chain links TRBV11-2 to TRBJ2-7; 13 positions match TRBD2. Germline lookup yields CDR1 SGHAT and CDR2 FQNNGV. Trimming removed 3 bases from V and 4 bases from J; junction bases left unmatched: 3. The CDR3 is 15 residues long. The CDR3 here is CASSLWTSGSYEQYF. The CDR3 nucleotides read TGTGCCAGCAGCTTGTGGACTAGCGGGAGTTACGAGCAGTACTTC.

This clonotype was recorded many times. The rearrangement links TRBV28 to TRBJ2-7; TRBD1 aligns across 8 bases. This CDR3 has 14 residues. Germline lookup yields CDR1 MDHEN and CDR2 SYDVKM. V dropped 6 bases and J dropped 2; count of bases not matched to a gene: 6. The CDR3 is CASRFDRGPYEQYF. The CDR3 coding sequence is TGTGCCAGCAGATTCGACAGGGGTCCCTACGAGCAGTACTTC.

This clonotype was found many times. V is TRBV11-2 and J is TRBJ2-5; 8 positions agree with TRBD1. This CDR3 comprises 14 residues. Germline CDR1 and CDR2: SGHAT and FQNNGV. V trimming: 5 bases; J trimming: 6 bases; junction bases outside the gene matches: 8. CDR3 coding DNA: TGTGCCAGCAGCACCTTGACAGGGGATAAGACCCAGTACTTC. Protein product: CASSTLTGDKTQYF.

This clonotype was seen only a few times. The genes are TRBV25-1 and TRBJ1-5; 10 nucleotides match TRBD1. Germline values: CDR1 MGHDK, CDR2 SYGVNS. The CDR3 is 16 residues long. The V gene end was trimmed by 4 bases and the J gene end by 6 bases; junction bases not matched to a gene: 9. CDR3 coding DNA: TGTGCCAGCAGTGCCTCGACAGGGGGCGCCGGTCAGCCCCAGCATTTT. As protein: CASSASTGGAGQPQHF.

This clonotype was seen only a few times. The chain's CDR3 is CASSLAAFDRGPYNEQFF. The CDR3 DNA is TGTGCCAGCAGCTTAGCCGCCTTCGACAGGGGGCCCTACAATGAGCAGTTCTTC. This chain connects TRBV7-2 to TRBJ2-1, with 10 bases fitting TRBD1. The germline V gene has CDR1 SGHTA and CDR2 FQGNSA. CDR3 length: 18 amino acids. After removal of 0 bases from V and 2 bases from J, the junction contained 7 bases not matched to a gene.

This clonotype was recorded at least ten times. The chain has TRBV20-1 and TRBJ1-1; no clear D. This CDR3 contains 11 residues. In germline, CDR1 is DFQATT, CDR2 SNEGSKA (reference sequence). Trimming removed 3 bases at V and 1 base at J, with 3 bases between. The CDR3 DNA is TGCAGTGCTAGCCCGAACACTGAAGCTTTCTTT. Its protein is CSASPNTEAFF.

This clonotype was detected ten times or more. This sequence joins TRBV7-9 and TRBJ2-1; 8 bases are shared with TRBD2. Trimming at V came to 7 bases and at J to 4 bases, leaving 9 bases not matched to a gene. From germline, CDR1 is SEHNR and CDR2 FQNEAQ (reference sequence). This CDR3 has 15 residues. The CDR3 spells CASNTGTRGYNEQFF. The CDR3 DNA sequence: TGTGCCAGCAACACCGGGACTAGAGGGTACAATGAGCAGTTCTTC. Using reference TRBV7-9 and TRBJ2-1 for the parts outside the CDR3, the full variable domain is DTGVSQNPRHKITKRGQNVTFRCDPISEHNRLYWYRQTLGQGPEFLTYFQNEAQLEKSRLLSDRFSAERPKGSFSTLEIQRTEQGDSAMYLCASNTGTRGYNEQFFGPGTRLTVL.

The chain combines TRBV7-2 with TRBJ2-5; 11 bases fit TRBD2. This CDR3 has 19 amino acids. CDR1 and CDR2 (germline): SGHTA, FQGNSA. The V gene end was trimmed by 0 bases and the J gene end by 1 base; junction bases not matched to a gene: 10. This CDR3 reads CASSLAVGLAGGTQETQYF. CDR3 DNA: TGTGCCAGCAGCTTAGCGGTCGGGCTAGCGGGAGGAACCCAAGAGACCCAGTACTTC.

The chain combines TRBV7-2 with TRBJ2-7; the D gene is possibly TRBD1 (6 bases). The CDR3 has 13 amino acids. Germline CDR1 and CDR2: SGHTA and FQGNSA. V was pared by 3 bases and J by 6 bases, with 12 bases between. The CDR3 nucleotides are TGTGCCAGCAGCTTCCAACAGGGTGGCGAGCAGTACTTC. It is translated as CASSFQQGGEQYF.

In DNA form, the CDR3 reads TGCAGTGCTAGTGGTGGCGGAGGAGCCACAGATACGCAGTATTTT. This translates into CSASGGGGATDTQYF. The V call is TRBV20-1, the J call TRBJ2-3, with a weak D call TRBD2 (5 bases). Trimming removed 3 bases at V and 2 bases at J, with 15 bases between. This CDR3 contains 15 residues. Per germline, CDR1 DFQATT and CDR2 SNEGSKA (reference sequence).

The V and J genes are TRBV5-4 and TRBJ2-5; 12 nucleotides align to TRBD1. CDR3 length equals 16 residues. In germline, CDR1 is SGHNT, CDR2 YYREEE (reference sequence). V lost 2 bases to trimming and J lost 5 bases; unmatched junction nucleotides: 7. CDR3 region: CASSLTGQGARETQYF. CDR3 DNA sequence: TGTGCCAGCAGCTTAACGGGACAGGGGGCTCGGGAGACCCAGTACTTC.